These T cell receptor beta chains were read from a single sample in a study of OX40 agonist ivuxolimab in advanced cancers. Method: immunoSEQ multiplex PCR; TCRdb's copy keeps in-frame clones and lacks some. The table shows tens of thousands of clones, with around nine tenths occurring only once. The source material was CD4+ or CD8+ T cells sorted from blood, sampled in a trial of the OX40 agonist ivuxolimab. These receptors all stem from an adult with an advanced solid tumor such as melanoma, head and neck, liver or kidney cancer. Both conserved end residues are part of each CDR3. A D gene is named only where the DNA matches it firmly. Expanded clones are given a class, and other clones once, few, many or no size at all.

v_gene: TRBV5-6; j_gene: TRBJ1-6; d_gene: .; abundance: .; CDR3aa: CASSFQQGSSPLHF; CDR3nt: TGTGCCAGCAGCTTCCAACAGGGTAGCTCACCCCTCCACTTT
v_gene: TRBV4-2; j_gene: TRBJ1-4; d_gene: TRBD1; abundance: .; CDR3aa: CASSLGQGREKLFF; CDR3nt: TGTGCCAGCAGCCTAGGACAGGGGAGGGAAAAACTGTTTTTT
v_gene: TRBV5-1; j_gene: TRBJ2-7; d_gene: .; abundance: .; CDR3aa: CASSIAWSYEQYF; CDR3nt: TGCGCCAGCAGCATAGCTTGGAGTTACGAGCAGTACTTC
v_gene: TRBV11-2; j_gene: TRBJ1-2; d_gene: .; abundance: .; CDR3aa: CASSTRTDSIYGYTF; CDR3nt: TGTGCCAGCAGCACCCGGACAGACAGTATCTATGGCTACACCTTC
v_gene: TRBV2; j_gene: TRBJ2-5; d_gene: .; abundance: .; CDR3aa: CASRPVLGGQETQYF; CDR3nt: TGTGCCAGCAGGCCCGTCTTAGGGGGGCAAGAGACCCAGTACTTC
v_gene: TRBV7-2; j_gene: TRBJ2-2; d_gene: .; abundance: .; CDR3aa: CASSLLGSGSTGELFF; CDR3nt: TGTGCCAGCAGCCTACTAGGCTCCGGCTCCACCGGGGAGCTGTTTTTT
v_gene: TRBV6-5; j_gene: TRBJ2-1; d_gene: .; abundance: .; CDR3aa: CATREDRVNNEQFF; CDR3nt: TGTGCCACCCGGGAGGACAGGGTAAACAATGAGCAGTTCTTC
v_gene: TRBV6-6; j_gene: TRBJ2-5; d_gene: .; abundance: .; CDR3aa: CASSYGAGRGEETQYF; CDR3nt: TGTGCCAGCAGTTACGGCGCAGGCCGCGGAGAAGAGACCCAGTACTTC
v_gene: TRBV6-1; j_gene: TRBJ2-7; d_gene: .; abundance: .; CDR3aa: CASSHSYEQYF; CDR3nt: TGTGCCAGCAGCCACAGTTACGAGCAGTACTTC
v_gene: TRBV7-3; j_gene: TRBJ2-4; d_gene: .; abundance: .; CDR3aa: CASSLTDILAKNIQYF; CDR3nt: TGTGCCAGCAGCTTAACGGACATCTTAGCCAAAAACATTCAGTACTTC
v_gene: TRBV7-8; j_gene: TRBJ2-1; d_gene: .; abundance: .; CDR3aa: CASSNEGLRRNEQFF; CDR3nt: TGTGCCAGCAGCAACGAAGGGCTAAGGAGGAATGAGCAGTTCTTC
v_gene: TRBV6-6; j_gene: TRBJ1-3; d_gene: .; abundance: .; CDR3aa: CASQVADSGNTIYF; CDR3nt: TGTGCCAGCCAGGTGGCAGACTCTGGAAACACCATATATTTT
v_gene: TRBV9; j_gene: TRBJ2-7; d_gene: TRBD1; abundance: .; CDR3aa: CASSVAEGQRFYEQYF; CDR3nt: TGTGCCAGCAGCGTGGCTGAGGGACAGCGGTTCTACGAGCAGTACTTC
v_gene: TRBV6-5; j_gene: TRBJ1-6; d_gene: .; abundance: .; CDR3aa: CASSYRVGSPLHF; CDR3nt: TGTGCCAGCAGCTACAGGGTTGGTTCACCCCTCCACTTT
v_gene: TRBV28; j_gene: TRBJ2-5; d_gene: .; abundance: once; CDR3aa: CASRPTGARETQYF; CDR3nt: TGTGCCAGCAGGCCCACAGGTGCGAGGGAGACCCAGTACTTC
v_gene: TRBV18; j_gene: TRBJ2-7; d_gene: .; abundance: .; CDR3aa: CASSPPTGTYEQYF; CDR3nt: TGTGCCAGCTCACCACCTACAGGGACCTACGAGCAGTACTTC
v_gene: TRBV28; j_gene: TRBJ2-7; d_gene: .; abundance: .; CDR3aa: CASTTRLREQYF; CDR3nt: TGTGCCAGCACCACCAGGCTACGCGAGCAGTACTTC
v_gene: TRBV25-1; j_gene: TRBJ1-2; d_gene: .; abundance: .; CDR3aa: CASSGGRPQGYTF; CDR3nt: TGTGCCAGCAGTGGGGGCAGGCCACAGGGCTACACCTTC
v_gene: TRBV5-1; j_gene: TRBJ1-2; d_gene: .; abundance: .; CDR3aa: CASSLDGSNYGYTF; CDR3nt: TGCGCCAGCAGCTTAGACGGCTCTAACTATGGCTACACCTTC
v_gene: TRBV29-1; j_gene: TRBJ1-1; d_gene: .; abundance: .; CDR3aa: CSVDRPGPAYQMMNTEAFF; CDR3nt: TGCAGCGTTGACCGACCGGGGCCCGCCTACCAGATGATGAACACTGAAGCTTTCTTT
v_gene: TRBV7-3; j_gene: TRBJ1-2; d_gene: .; abundance: .; CDR3aa: CASSLSVRDHYGYTF; CDR3nt: TGTGCCAGCAGCTTATCGGTCAGGGATCACTATGGCTACACCTTC
v_gene: TRBV10-3; j_gene: TRBJ2-1; d_gene: TRBD2; abundance: .; CDR3aa: CAISQTSVNNEQFF; CDR3nt: TGTGCCATCAGTCAGACTAGCGTGAACAATGAGCAGTTCTTC
v_gene: TRBV7-2; j_gene: TRBJ1-1; d_gene: .; abundance: once; CDR3aa: CASSLQTGTTEAFF; CDR3nt: TGTGCCAGCAGCTTACAAACAGGGACCACTGAAGCTTTCTTT
v_gene: TRBV27; j_gene: TRBJ2-7; d_gene: TRBD2; abundance: .; CDR3aa: CASSTRGSGRALGLYEQYF; CDR3nt: TGTGCCAGCAGTACCCGGGGTAGCGGGAGGGCCCTCGGCCTCTACGAGCAGTACTTC
v_gene: TRBV27; j_gene: TRBJ2-7; d_gene: TRBD2; abundance: .; CDR3aa: CASSPSGTKPYEQYF; CDR3nt: TGTGCCAGCAGTCCCTCCGGGACTAAACCCTACGAGCAGTACTTC
v_gene: TRBV2; j_gene: TRBJ1-5; d_gene: TRBD1; abundance: .; CDR3aa: CASSEADRVGSNQPQHF; CDR3nt: TGTGCCAGCAGTGAAGCCGACAGGGTAGGTAGCAATCAGCCCCAGCATTTT
v_gene: TRBV23-1; j_gene: TRBJ2-5; d_gene: .; abundance: once; CDR3aa: CASSQSSVGMETQYF; CDR3nt: TGCGCCAGCAGTCAATCGTCTGTGGGCATGGAGACCCAGTACTTC
v_gene: TRBV4-3; j_gene: TRBJ2-3; d_gene: .; abundance: .; CDR3aa: CASSQSLWVTDTQYF; CDR3nt: TGCGCCAGCAGCCAGTCTTTGTGGGTTACAGATACGCAGTATTTT
v_gene: TRBV7-9; j_gene: TRBJ2-4; d_gene: .; abundance: few; CDR3aa: CASSQDVGGYF; CDR3nt: TGTGCCAGCAGCCAGGACGTGGGTGGGTACTTC
v_gene: TRBV28; j_gene: TRBJ2-7; d_gene: TRBD2; abundance: .; CDR3aa: CASSPDGWTSGRAYEQYF; CDR3nt: TGTGCCAGCAGTCCCGACGGCTGGACTAGCGGAAGGGCCTACGAGCAGTACTTC
v_gene: TRBV19; j_gene: TRBJ2-3; d_gene: .; abundance: .; CDR3aa: CASSSSPDTDTQYF; CDR3nt: TGTGCCAGTAGTAGCTCGCCTGACACAGATACGCAGTATTTT
v_gene: TRBV28; j_gene: TRBJ1-1; d_gene: .; abundance: .; CDR3aa: CASSPLFGIGYTEAFF; CDR3nt: TGTGCCAGCAGCCCCCTTTTTGGGATTGGGTACACTGAAGCTTTCTTT
v_gene: TRBV7-8; j_gene: TRBJ1-1; d_gene: .; abundance: .; CDR3aa: CASSAYIGTPEAFF; CDR3nt: TGTGCCAGCAGCGCCTATATCGGGACACCTGAAGCTTTCTTT
v_gene: TRBV7-3; j_gene: TRBJ2-1; d_gene: .; abundance: .; CDR3aa: CASSLDGGEQFF; CDR3nt: TGTGCCAGCAGCTTGGACGGAGGTGAGCAGTTCTTC
v_gene: TRBV7-2; j_gene: TRBJ1-2; d_gene: TRBD1; abundance: .; CDR3aa: CASSLAGTGVGYGYTF; CDR3nt: TGTGCCAGCAGCTTAGCCGGAACAGGGGTTGGCTATGGCTACACCTTC
v_gene: TRBV13; j_gene: TRBJ2-7; d_gene: TRBD2; abundance: .; CDR3aa: CASSPLAGSYEQYF; CDR3nt: TGTGCCAGCAGCCCCCTAGCGGGATCATACGAGCAGTACTTC
v_gene: TRBV18; j_gene: TRBJ1-2; d_gene: TRBD1; abundance: once; CDR3aa: CASSPAFGGDRVNYGYTF; CDR3nt: TGTGCCAGCTCACCGGCGTTTGGAGGGGACAGGGTTAACTATGGCTACACCTTC
v_gene: TRBV2; j_gene: TRBJ2-2; d_gene: .; abundance: .; CDR3aa: CATRQFTAPRGTGELFF; CDR3nt: TGTGCCACCCGCCAATTTACGGCACCTCGGGGTACCGGGGAGCTGTTTTTT
v_gene: TRBV6-6; j_gene: TRBJ1-1; d_gene: .; abundance: .; CDR3aa: CATGPFSEAFF; CDR3nt: TGTGCCACAGGCCCCTTCTCTGAAGCTTTCTTT
v_gene: TRBV28; j_gene: TRBJ2-7; d_gene: .; abundance: .; CDR3aa: CASSPRRGSGNEQYF; CDR3nt: TGTGCCAGCAGCCCTAGGAGGGGGAGTGGCAACGAGCAGTACTTC
v_gene: TRBV28; j_gene: TRBJ2-7; d_gene: .; abundance: .; CDR3aa: CTSMSSYEQYF; CDR3nt: TGTACCAGCATGAGCTCCTACGAGCAGTACTTC
v_gene: TRBV27; j_gene: TRBJ2-3; d_gene: TRBD2; abundance: .; CDR3aa: CASSLTPSGIKRNTQYF; CDR3nt: TGTGCCAGCAGTTTAACTCCTAGCGGGATAAAGAGGAATACGCAGTATTTT
v_gene: TRBV18; j_gene: TRBJ2-5; d_gene: TRBD1; abundance: .; CDR3aa: CASSPNRTGGETQYF; CDR3nt: TGTGCCAGCTCCCCTAACCGGACAGGTGGGGAGACCCAGTACTTC
v_gene: TRBV28; j_gene: TRBJ2-1; d_gene: TRBD1; abundance: .; CDR3aa: CASSLTPGTGRNEQFF; CDR3nt: TGTGCCAGCAGCCTAACACCTGGGACAGGGAGAAATGAGCAGTTCTTC
v_gene: TRBV6-5; j_gene: TRBJ1-2; d_gene: .; abundance: once; CDR3aa: CASMDSSRYTF; CDR3nt: TGTGCCAGCATGGACAGTTCACGCTACACCTTC
v_gene: TRBV7-7; j_gene: TRBJ2-5; d_gene: .; abundance: .; CDR3aa: CASSLDPRAETQYF; CDR3nt: TGTGCCAGCAGCTTAGACCCGAGGGCCGAGACCCAGTACTTC
v_gene: TRBV23-1; j_gene: TRBJ2-7; d_gene: .; abundance: few; CDR3aa: CASSKEQYF; CDR3nt: TGCGCCAGCAGTAAAGAGCAGTACTTC
v_gene: TRBV19; j_gene: TRBJ2-2; d_gene: TRBD1; abundance: once; CDR3aa: CASKGQGAANTGELFF; CDR3nt: TGTGCCAGTAAGGGACAGGGGGCAGCGAACACCGGGGAGCTGTTTTTT
v_gene: TRBV5-1; j_gene: TRBJ2-3; d_gene: .; abundance: .; CDR3aa: CASVIGGSTDTQYF; CDR3nt: TGCGCCAGCGTAATAGGGGGAAGCACAGATACGCAGTATTTT
v_gene: TRBV15; j_gene: TRBJ1-4; d_gene: .; abundance: .; CDR3aa: CATSRDTRGTEKLFF; CDR3nt: TGTGCCACCAGCAGAGATACAAGGGGGACCGAAAAACTGTTTTTT
v_gene: TRBV28; j_gene: TRBJ2-7; d_gene: TRBD1; abundance: .; CDR3aa: CASSRRQGAYEQYF; CDR3nt: TGTGCCAGCAGCCGACGGCAGGGGGCGTACGAGCAGTACTTC
v_gene: TRBV6-1; j_gene: TRBJ2-2; d_gene: .; abundance: few; CDR3aa: CASRPWGGNTGELFF; CDR3nt: TGTGCCAGCAGGCCCTGGGGAGGGAACACCGGGGAGCTGTTTTTT
v_gene: TRBV7-2; j_gene: TRBJ2-7; d_gene: .; abundance: .; CDR3aa: CASSLGRYYEQYF; CDR3nt: TGTGCCAGCAGCTTAGGTCGATACTACGAGCAGTACTTC
v_gene: TRBV5-1; j_gene: TRBJ2-3; d_gene: .; abundance: .; CDR3aa: CASSLGQATDTQYF; CDR3nt: TGCGCCAGCAGCTTGGGACAGGCCACAGATACGCAGTATTTT